This TCR beta chain was sequenced during a study of T-cell memory formation after mild COVID-19. Findings of the study overall: Clones contracting across day 15 to 85 had a balanced CD4/CD8 profile; later expanding clones leaned CD4+.

TCRdb reprocessed the 5' RACE reads via MiXCR and lists one record per CDR3 protein. The sample has over 120,000 distinct CDR3 sequences, under 7% seen once. This clonotype was seen at least ten times. The antigen is unknown. The CDR3 has 16 amino acids. V shed 1 base and J shed 1 base, with 12 bases lying between them. The germline gives CDR1 SGHVS, CDR2 FNYEAQ. The V gene is TRBV7-6, the J gene TRBJ2-3, with a possible D match to TRBD2 (5 bases). Sequencing was performed on PBMCs or a T cell subset sorted from them (not recorded which). This receptor was identified in an adult woman who had mild COVID-19 (a few samples of this study predate the infection). Cell type and time point are not known. Here the CDR3 reads CASSLDLAGRTDTQYF. CDR3 nucleotides: TGTGCCAGCAGCTTAGATCTGGCGGGCCGCACAGATACGCAGTATTTT.